The 3 T cell receptor beta chains listed next were all sequenced from one sample in a study of blood T cell repertoires in COVID-19. Only in-frame clones appear in the TCRdb table, and some are missing; sequencing was by immunoSEQ multiplex PCR. This sample has approximately 300,000 clones, with roughly nine tenths found just once. The specimen sequenced was PBMCs or T cells enriched from blood (not recorded which). The receptors shown here come from a woman aged 30 to 39 who had been exposed to COVID-19.

The chain joins TRBV7-6 to TRBJ1-1; TRBD1 matches 8 bases. Germline lookup yields CDR1 SGHVS and CDR2 FNYEAQ. V dropped 5 bases and J dropped 0; count of bases not matched to a gene: 5. CDR3 length: 15 amino acids. The CDR3 is CASSPRQGLNTEAFF. CDR3 DNA: TGTGCCAGCAGCCCCAGACAGGGGTTGAACACTGAAGCTTTCTTT.

This clone was seen once. The chain links TRBV19 to TRBJ1-6; TRBD1 aligns across 9 bases. The CDR3 has 15 amino acids. CDR1 and CDR2 from the germline V gene are LNHDA and SQIVND (reference sequence). Trimming cost V 7 bases and J 10 bases; bases outside gene matches: 11. The CDR3 DNA follows: TGTGCCAGTAATACGGACAGGGGAGGTGAATCACCCCTCCACTTT. It codes for CASNTDRGGESPLHF.

The CDR3 region is CASSLLLAGGPDLFEQYF. The CDR3 region has the DNA TGTGCCAGCAGTTTATTACTAGCGGGGGGCCCAGACCTTTTTGAGCAGTACTTC. The chain is built from TRBV27 and TRBJ2-7; 12 positions agree with TRBD2. After removal of 1 base from V and 7 bases from J, the junction contained 14 bases not matched to a gene. The CDR3 has 18 residues. In germline, CDR1 is MNHEY, CDR2 SMNVEV (reference sequence).